One sample yielded the 26 T cell receptor beta chains listed below, sequenced in a study of blood T cell repertoires in COVID-19. Generated by immunoSEQ multiplex PCR, the TCRdb table keeps only in-frame clones and is missing some. This sample has about 250,000 clones, with more than 75% found just once. Sequenced sample: peripheral blood. These receptors all come from an elderly woman with COVID-19, enrolled during active disease.

This chain's CDR3 is CASSFSSRPYEQFF. CDR3 coding DNA: TGTGCCAGCAGCTTTAGCTCCCGACCCTATGAGCAGTTCTTC. The chain recombines TRBV5-5 with TRBJ2-1, with D hard to call. The germline V and J ends were trimmed by 2 bases and 8 bases, with 14 bases remaining between them. The CDR3 is made up of 14 amino acids. Germline CDR1 and CDR2: SGHKS and YYEKEE (reference sequence).

The chain uses TRBV5-6 and TRBJ1-1; 10 nucleotides match TRBD1. The CDR3 has 16 amino acids. Germline assignment: CDR1 SGHDT and CDR2 YYEEEE. V lost 3 bases and J lost 0; bases outside the gene matches: 5. The CDR3, as DNA: TGTGCCAGCAGCTCCGGGACAGGGGTCATGAACACTGAAGCTTTCTTT. This gives the protein CASSSGTGVMNTEAFF.

In regard to this clone: Different DNA sequences within this sample yield the same CDR3. V gene TRBV2 combines with J gene TRBJ2-1; no clear D gene. Germline loops: CDR1 SNHLY, CDR2 FYNNEI. The CDR3 contains 12 residues. V was cut by 3 bases and J by 3 bases, with 3 bases left in between. The CDR3 is CASSDGYNEQFF. CDR3 DNA: TGTGCCAGCAGTGACGGCTACAATGAGCAGTTCTTC.

As to this clone: An end of the junction does not agree with germline; a read error may underlie this. The chain joins TRBV7-7 to TRBJ1-4; unclear D gene. The germline V gene has CDR1 SSHAT and CDR2 FNYEAQ (reference sequence). The CDR3 consists of 16 residues. CDR3 sequence (DNA): TGTGCTAGCAGCTTAGAGGCGTGGGTCGGGGATGAAAAACTGTTTTTT. Its translation: CASSLEAWVGDEKLFF.

This clone was counted only a few times. In DNA, the CDR3 is TGCGCCAGCAGCTTGGCCGCCACAGCCACAGATGATACGCAGTATTTT. Its translation: CASSLAATATDDTQYF. The rearrangement joins TRBV5-1 to TRBJ2-3; no clear D gene. Germline V gene lookup returns CDR1 SGHRS and CDR2 YFSETQ. The CDR3 runs 16 residues. Trimming shortened V by 0 bases and J by 6 bases, and 17 bases separated the two germline ends.

The rearrangement links TRBV6-5 to TRBJ2-5; D possibly corresponds to TRBD1 (5 bases). The CDR3 is 16 residues long. Germline-derived CDR1 and CDR2 are MNHEY and SVGAGI. V was pared by 0 bases and J by 4 bases, with 15 bases between. The CDR3 sequence is CASSYSQGRKRETQYF. The CDR3 DNA reads as TGTGCCAGCAGTTACTCGCAGGGAAGGAAGAGAGAGACCCAGTACTTC.

The CDR3 DNA sequence: TGTGCCAGCTCGCTCCCGGGACAGAGAATAAACTCTGGAAACACCATATATTTT. Translation: CASSLPGQRINSGNTIYF. The chain couples TRBV18 to TRBJ1-3; 7 bases are shared with TRBD1. Per the germline V gene, CDR1 is KGHSH and CDR2 is LQKENI. The CDR3 runs 18 residues. V was pared by 6 bases and J by 0 bases, with 14 bases of the junction left unmatched.

The chain joins TRBV3-1 (or the pseudogene TRBV3-2) to TRBJ1-1; 10 bases match TRBD1. Trimming removed 5 bases from V and 4 bases from J; junction bases left unmatched: 7. The CDR3 runs 15 residues. The V gene's germline CDR1 is LGHDT and CDR2 YNNKEL (reference sequence). The CDR3 loop reads CASSLMTGGFTEAFF. CDR3 coding DNA: TGTGCCAGCAGCTTGATGACAGGGGGCTTCACTGAAGCTTTCTTT.

This clone has just one count. The CDR3 reads CASSSRTSGGTDTQYF. In DNA, the CDR3 is TGTGCCAGCAGCTCCCGGACTAGCGGGGGGACAGATACGCAGTATTTT. The rearrangement links TRBV3-1 (or the pseudogene TRBV3-2) to TRBJ2-3, with 14 bases fitting TRBD2. Germline values: CDR1 LGHDT, CDR2 YNNKEL (reference sequence). The CDR3 contains 16 residues. The V and J ends lost 5 bases and 3 bases, in that order; junction bases with no gene match: 4.

The rearrangement joins TRBV4-1 to TRBJ1-5; 9 bases line up with TRBD1. This CDR3 is 16 amino acids long. From germline, CDR1 is MGHRA and CDR2 YSYEKL. J was trimmed by 6 bases and V by 0 bases; bases with no gene match: 6. The CDR3 loop reads CASSQDRDRVPQPQHF. CDR3 nucleotides: TGCGCCAGCAGCCAAGATCGGGACAGGGTGCCTCAGCCCCAGCATTTT.

The genes are TRBV5-8 and TRBJ1-6; D is undetermined. The ends were cut back, 1 base at V and 13 bases at J, with 9 bases in the middle. Germline CDR1 reads SGHTS; CDR2 reads YDEGEE. CDR3 length equals 12 residues. Here the CDR3 reads CASSLWGDPLHF. CDR3 in DNA: TGTGCCAGCAGCTTGTGGGGAGATCCCCTCCACTTT.

This chain joins TRBV27 and TRBJ1-6, with D perhaps TRBD1 (5 bases). The germline V gene encodes CDR1 MNHEY and CDR2 SMNVEV (reference sequence). Trimming left V 7 bases short and J 5 bases short, with 15 bases between. The CDR3 is 15 amino acids. CDR3 sequence: CASTPLQVDNSPLHF. Here the CDR3 DNA reads TGTGCCAGCACCCCTCTACAGGTAGATAATTCACCCCTCCACTTT.

This clone was seen a handful of times. The rearrangement joins TRBV28 to TRBJ1-4; weak D call: TRBD1 (5 bases). The CDR3 covers 14 residues. Trimming shortened V by 3 bases and J by 7 bases, and 12 bases separated the two germline ends. Germline V gene sequence: CDR1 MDHEN, CDR2 SYDVKM. The CDR3 region has the DNA TGTGCCAGCAGTTTCGGGGGGGAACTTGAAAAACTGTTTTTT. It encodes CASSFGGELEKLFF.

V usage is TRBV19 and J usage is TRBJ1-4; perhaps TRBD1 as D (6 bases). The CDR3 covers 14 residues. The germline gives CDR1 LNHDA, CDR2 SQIVND (reference sequence). The ends were cut back, 3 bases at V and 3 bases at J, with 8 bases in the middle. The CDR3 coding sequence is TGTGCCAGTAGTATTGGACAGTCTAATGAAAAACTGTTTTTT. This sequence encodes CASSIGQSNEKLFF.

This clone was counted once. The rearrangement uses TRBV28 and TRBJ1-4; D perhaps matches TRBD1 (6 bases). Germline CDR1 MDHEN, CDR2 SYDVKM. This CDR3 has 16 amino acids. The V end lost 2 bases, the J end lost 10 bases, and 20 bases lay between the germline ends. The CDR3 nucleotides are TGTGCCAGCAGTTTAGATCAGCCAGGGGATGGCGGAAAACTGTTTTTT. Translating it yields CASSLDQPGDGGKLFF.

V is TRBV12-3 or TRBV12-4 and J is TRBJ1-5; 8 nucleotides align to TRBD1. The trim removed 4 bases at V and 4 bases at J, leaving 0 bases unmatched. This CDR3 spans 13 amino acids. CDR3 nucleotide sequence: TGTGCCAGCAGTTGGGACAGGAATCAGCCCCAGCATTTT. This gives the protein CASSWDRNQPQHF.

J is TRBJ2-1 and V is TRBV20-1; the D gene is possibly TRBD1 (6 bases). Between the trimmed V and J ends, which lost 6 bases and 5 bases, there was a span of 8 bases. This CDR3 is 11 amino acids long. Looked up from germline, CDR1 is DFQATT and CDR2 is SNEGSKA (reference sequence). In nucleotides, the CDR3 is TGCAGTGCGGGGGCCCACAATGAGCAGTTCTTC. It encodes CSAGAHNEQFF.

CDR3 residues: CASSVTSGGAKRDTQYF. The CDR3 DNA reads TGTGCCAGCAGCGTGACTAGCGGGGGGGCAAAGCGAGATACGCAGTATTTT. The chain employs TRBV9 and TRBJ2-3; 14 bases line up with TRBD2. The CDR3 runs to 17 residues. Trimming took 2 bases from V and 5 from J; bases not matched to a gene: 7. The germline V gene has CDR1 SGDLS and CDR2 YYNGEE.

The rearrangement uses TRBV5-4 and TRBJ2-1; TRBD2 is a possible D gene (6 bases). Trimming shortened V by 5 bases and J by 6 bases, and 18 bases separated the two germline ends. Per the germline V gene, CDR1 is SGHNT and CDR2 is YYREEE (reference sequence). CDR3 length equals 15 residues. DNA of the CDR3: TGTGCCAGCAGGGGTGTCAACGGGGGACTCAATGAGCAGTTCTTC. This codes for CASRGVNGGLNEQFF. The entire variable domain, with the rest obtained from reference TRBV5-4 and TRBJ2-1, is as follows: ETGVTQSPTHLIKTRGQQVTLRCSSQSGHNTVSWYQQALGQGPQFIFQYYREEENGRGNFPPRFSGLQFPNYSSELNVNALELDDSALYLCASRGVNGGLNEQFFGPGTRLTVL.

The chain links TRBV18 to TRBJ2-7; the match to TRBD1 covers 7 bases. Per the germline V gene, CDR1 is KGHSH and CDR2 is LQKENI. With 7 bases clipped from V and 1 base from J, the junction kept 7 bases outside the gene matches. The CDR3 has 14 residues. CDR3 nucleotides: TGTGCCAGCTTTAGCTCAGGGGGATCCTACGAGCAGTACTTC. This gives the protein CASFSSGGSYEQYF.

The J gene is TRBJ1-2, the V gene TRBV7-6; 7 bases fit TRBD1. Germline-derived CDR1 and CDR2 are SGHVS and FNYEAQ. V gave up 5 bases and J gave up 2 bases; unmatched junction bases: 5. The CDR3 totals 14 residues. CDR3 bases: TGTGCCAGCAGCCTGGAGGGACAGAACTATGGCTACACCTTC. Residues: CASSLEGQNYGYTF.

In its sample, this clone was seen a few times. V and J are TRBV13 and TRBJ1-1; D remains ambiguous. Germline assignment: CDR1 PRHDT and CDR2 FYEKMQ (reference sequence). This CDR3 comprises 11 residues. V was cut by 6 bases and J by 1 base, with 3 bases left in between. The CDR3 DNA is TGTGCCAGCAGGAGGAACACTGAAGCTTTCTTT. This sequence encodes CASRRNTEAFF.

The chain links TRBV27 to TRBJ2-7; 9 bases match TRBD1. Germline CDR1 reads MNHEY; CDR2 reads SMNVEV (reference sequence). The V segment lost 5 bases and the J segment 1 base; nucleotides outside the gene matches: 6. The CDR3 sequence is 15 residues long. CDR3: CASSPLGQGSYEQYV. The CDR3, as DNA: TGTGCCAGCAGTCCCCTGGGACAGGGATCCTACGAGCAGTACGTC.

The gene calls are TRBV28 and TRBJ2-3; 7 positions agree with TRBD1. CDR1 MDHEN and CDR2 SYDVKM come from the germline V gene. V was clipped by 4 bases and J by 1 base; unmatched bases: 5. The CDR3 is 15 residues long. CDR3 bases: TGTGCCAGCAGTTCTTCCGGGACAGGCACAGATACGCAGTATTTT. Translation gives CASSSSGTGTDTQYF.

The chain is built from TRBV6-5 and TRBJ1-6; D is ambiguous. Deletions cut 0 bases from V and 10 bases from J, with 13 bases between. The CDR3 consists of 15 residues. The germline gives CDR1 MNHEY, CDR2 SVGAGI. CDR3 DNA sequence: TGTGCCAGCAGTTACTCGACGGAGCTCCACTCACCCCTCCACTTT. It translates to CASSYSTELHSPLHF.

Of note for this clone: At the DNA level, this CDR3 is encoded by other sequences in the same sample as well. This chain joins TRBV5-1 and TRBJ2-1; the D gene is possibly TRBD2 (6 bases). The CDR3 contains 15 residues. Trimming pared 0 bases from V and 1 base from J, leaving 8 bases between. CDR1 and CDR2 (germline): SGHRS, YFSETQ. For the CDR3, the DNA is TGCGCCAGCAGCTTGGCCGGGACTTCCTACAATGAGCAGTTCTTC. Amino acid sequence: CASSLAGTSYNEQFF.